The 10 T cell receptor beta chains in this list originate from one sample, sequenced in a study of blood T cell repertoires in COVID-19. The assay was immunoSEQ multiplex PCR, and TCRdb's table has in-frame clones only and misses some. This sample has 100,000 or so clones, with about 80% found just once. The sequencing sample was made of peripheral blood. These receptors were collected from a man aged 65 to 85 with active or convalescent COVID-19.

The rearrangement links TRBV6-5 to TRBJ2-2; D is possibly TRBD1 (6 bases). Germline V gene sequence: CDR1 MNHEY, CDR2 SVGAGI. This CDR3 is built from 14 residues. V lost 6 bases, J lost 4 bases, and 12 bases lay in between. CDR3 sequence (DNA): TGTGCCAGCAGGAGGGCAGGGGTCACCGGGGAGCTGTTTTTT. Its protein is CASRRAGVTGELFF.

The V call is TRBV10-3, the J call TRBJ1-2; D unclear. This CDR3 region has 15 residues. CDR1 and CDR2 (germline): ENHRY, SYGVKD. The germline V and J ends were trimmed by 7 bases and 8 bases, with 23 bases remaining between them. For the CDR3, the DNA is TGTGCCATCACCACCGGGATAGGCTCCGAAGGGGGCTACACCTTC. Its translation is CAITTGIGSEGGYTF.

CDR3 sequence (DNA): TGTGCCGACAAACAGGGTAATCGGGGTGAGCAGTTCTTC. It translates to CADKQGNRGEQFF. The chain recombines TRBV12-3 or TRBV12-4 with TRBJ2-1; TRBD1 might be the D (6 bases). The V gene lost 11 bases and the J gene lost 9 bases, with 20 bases spanning the gap. This CDR3 spans 13 amino acids.

The chain combines TRBV25-1 with TRBJ1-2; 8 bases align to TRBD1. CDR1 MGHDK and CDR2 SYGVNS come from the germline V gene. V shed 6 bases and J 6 bases; nucleotides not matched to a gene: 6. This CDR3 comprises 13 residues. CDR3 loop: CASRFTGGDGYTF. As DNA, the CDR3 is TGTGCCAGCAGATTCACAGGGGGAGATGGCTACACCTTC.

V is TRBV27 and J is TRBJ2-3, with no clear D. V was clipped by 5 bases and J by 8 bases, with 14 bases between them. The CDR3 contains 13 residues. The germline V gene encodes CDR1 MNHEY and CDR2 SMNVEV (reference sequence). CDR3 DNA: TGTGCCAGCAGTGACGCCTTAGGAGCTACGCAGTATTTT. Amino acids: CASSDALGATQYF.

The chain is built from TRBV7-9 and TRBJ2-1; 7 bases match TRBD2. The CDR3 is 16 amino acids. The V gene end was trimmed by 7 bases and the J gene end by 0 bases; junction bases not matched to a gene: 9. Germline values: CDR1 SEHNR, CDR2 FQNEAQ (reference sequence). For the CDR3, the DNA is TGTGCCAGCACAAAAACTAGCGTGAGCTCCTACAATGAGCAGTTCTTC. This codes for CASTKTSVSSYNEQFF.

The chain has TRBV7-2 and TRBJ1-1; D possibly corresponds to TRBD1 (6 bases). Trimming removed 0 bases at V and 1 base at J, with 12 bases between. The germline gives CDR1 SGHTA, CDR2 FQGNSA. The length of the CDR3 is 16 residues. The CDR3 nucleotides are TGTGCCAGCAGCTTAGCCTCCGGGACACCGAACACTGAAGCTTTCTTT. It codes for CASSLASGTPNTEAFF.

The V call is TRBV5-1, the J call TRBJ1-2; D is uncertain. Trimming left V 3 bases short and J 0 bases short, with 9 bases between. Germline CDR1 reads SGHRS; CDR2 reads YFSETQ. This CDR3 region has 14 residues. The CDR3 reads CASSSGTANYGYTF. CDR3 nucleotide sequence: TGCGCCAGCAGCTCCGGCACAGCTAACTATGGCTACACCTTC.

The CDR3: CASRAGTGSPEAFF. CDR3 coding DNA: TGTGCCAGCAGGGCGGGGACAGGGAGCCCTGAAGCTTTCTTT. This chain connects TRBV11-2 to TRBJ1-1; 9 bases fit TRBD1. Per germline, CDR1 SGHAT and CDR2 FQNNGV. The CDR3 extends over 14 amino acids. J gave up 6 bases and V 6 bases, and 8 bases lay outside the gene matches.

The V call is TRBV6-6, the J call TRBJ2-1, with 8 positions matching TRBD2. Germline V gene data show CDR1 as MNHNY and CDR2 as SVGAGI (reference sequence). With V trimmed by 1 base and J by 3 bases, 2 bases remained unmatched. CDR3 length: 15 amino acids. The CDR3 DNA follows: TGTGCCAGCAGTTACTTGCTAGCGGGCTACAATGAGCAGTTCTTC. Translation: CASSYLLAGYNEQFF.